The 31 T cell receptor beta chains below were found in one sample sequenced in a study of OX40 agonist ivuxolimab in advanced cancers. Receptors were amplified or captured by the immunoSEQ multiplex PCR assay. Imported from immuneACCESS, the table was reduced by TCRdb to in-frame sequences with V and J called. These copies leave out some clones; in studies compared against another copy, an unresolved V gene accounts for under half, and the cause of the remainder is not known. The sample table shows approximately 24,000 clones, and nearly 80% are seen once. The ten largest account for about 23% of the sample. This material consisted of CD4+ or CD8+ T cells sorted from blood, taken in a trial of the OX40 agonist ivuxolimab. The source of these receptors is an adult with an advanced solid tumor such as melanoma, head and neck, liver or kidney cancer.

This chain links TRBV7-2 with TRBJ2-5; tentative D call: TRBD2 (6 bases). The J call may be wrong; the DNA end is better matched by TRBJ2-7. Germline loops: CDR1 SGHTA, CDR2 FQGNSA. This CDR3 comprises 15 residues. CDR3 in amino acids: CASRYRDWSSYEQYF. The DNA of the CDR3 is TGTGCCAGCAGATACCGGGACTGGAGCTCCTACGAGCAGTACTTC.

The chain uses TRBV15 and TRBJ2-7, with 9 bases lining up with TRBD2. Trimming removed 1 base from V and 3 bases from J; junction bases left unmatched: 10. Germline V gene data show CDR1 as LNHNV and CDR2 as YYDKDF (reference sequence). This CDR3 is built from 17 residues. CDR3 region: CATSRVGTLAGDYEQYF. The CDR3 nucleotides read TGTGCCACCAGCAGAGTAGGGACTTTAGCGGGGGACTACGAGCAGTACTTC.

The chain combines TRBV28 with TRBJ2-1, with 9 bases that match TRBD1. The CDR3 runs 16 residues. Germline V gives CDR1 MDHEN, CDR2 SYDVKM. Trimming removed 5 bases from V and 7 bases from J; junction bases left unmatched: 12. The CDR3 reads CASSRLTGGRGNEQFF. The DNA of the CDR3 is TGTGCCAGCAGTCGCCTGACAGGGGGGAGGGGAAATGAGCAGTTCTTC.

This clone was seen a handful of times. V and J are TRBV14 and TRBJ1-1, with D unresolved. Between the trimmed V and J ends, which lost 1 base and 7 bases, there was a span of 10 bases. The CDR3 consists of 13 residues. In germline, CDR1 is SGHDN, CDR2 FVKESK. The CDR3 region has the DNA TGTGCCAGCAGCCAAGTTTTGCAGAGTGAAGCTTTCTTT. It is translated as CASSQVLQSEAFF.

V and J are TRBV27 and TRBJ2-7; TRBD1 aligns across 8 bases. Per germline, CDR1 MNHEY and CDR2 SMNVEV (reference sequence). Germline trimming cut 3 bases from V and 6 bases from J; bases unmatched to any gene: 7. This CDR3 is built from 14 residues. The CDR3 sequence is CASSFGGQAAEQYF. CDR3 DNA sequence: TGTGCCAGCAGTTTCGGGGGACAGGCCGCCGAGCAGTACTTC.

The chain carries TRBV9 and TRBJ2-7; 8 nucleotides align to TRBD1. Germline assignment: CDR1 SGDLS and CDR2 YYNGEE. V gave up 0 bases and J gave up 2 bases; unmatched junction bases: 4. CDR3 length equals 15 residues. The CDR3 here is CASSVGQGFTYEQYF. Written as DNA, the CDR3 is TGTGCCAGCAGCGTAGGACAGGGGTTCACCTACGAGCAGTACTTC.

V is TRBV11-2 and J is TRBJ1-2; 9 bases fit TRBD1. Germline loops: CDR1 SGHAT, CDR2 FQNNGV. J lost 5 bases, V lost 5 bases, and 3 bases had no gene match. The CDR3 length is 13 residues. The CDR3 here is CASSGTGLYGYTF. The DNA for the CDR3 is TGTGCCAGCAGCGGGACAGGGTTATATGGCTACACCTTC.

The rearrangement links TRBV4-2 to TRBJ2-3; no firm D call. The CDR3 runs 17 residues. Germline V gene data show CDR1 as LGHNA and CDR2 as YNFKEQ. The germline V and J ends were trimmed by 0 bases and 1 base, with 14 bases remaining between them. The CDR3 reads CASSQDIATPGTDTQYF. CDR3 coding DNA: TGTGCCAGCAGCCAAGACATCGCGACCCCTGGCACAGATACGCAGTATTTT.

CDR3 nucleotide sequence: TGTGCCAGCAGCTTGTCAGCGGGTTTCCTTAACGAGCAGTACTTC. This translates into CASSLSAGFLNEQYF. The chain joins TRBV5-6 to TRBJ2-7; tentatively, D is TRBD2 (6 bases). The germline gives CDR1 SGHDT, CDR2 YYEEEE. The CDR3 is 15 amino acids. V dropped 1 base and J dropped 5 bases, with 16 bases sitting between them.

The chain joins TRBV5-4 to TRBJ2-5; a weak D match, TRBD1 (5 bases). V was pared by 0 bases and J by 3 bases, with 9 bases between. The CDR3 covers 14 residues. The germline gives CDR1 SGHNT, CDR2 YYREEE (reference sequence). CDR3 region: CASSLGGPEETQYF. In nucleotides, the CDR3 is TGTGCCAGCAGCTTGGGGGGCCCGGAAGAGACCCAGTACTTC. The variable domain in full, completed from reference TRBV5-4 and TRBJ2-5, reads ETGVTQSPTHLIKTRGQQVTLRCSSQSGHNTVSWYQQALGQGPQFIFQYYREEENGRGNFPPRFSGLQFPNYSSELNVNALELDDSALYLCASSLGGPEETQYFGPGTRLLVL.

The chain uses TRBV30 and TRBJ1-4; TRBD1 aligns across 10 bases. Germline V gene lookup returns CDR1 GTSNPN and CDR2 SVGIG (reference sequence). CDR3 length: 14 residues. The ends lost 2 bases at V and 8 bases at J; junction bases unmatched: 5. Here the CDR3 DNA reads TGTGCCTGGAGTCCCGGGACAGGGGACGAAAAACTGTTTTTT. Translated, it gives CAWSPGTGDEKLFF.

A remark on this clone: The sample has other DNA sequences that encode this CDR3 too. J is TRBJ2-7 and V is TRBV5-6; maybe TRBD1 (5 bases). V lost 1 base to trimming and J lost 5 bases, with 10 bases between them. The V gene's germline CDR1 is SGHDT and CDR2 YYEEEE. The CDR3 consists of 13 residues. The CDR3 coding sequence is TGTGCCAGCAGCTTGCAGGGCCCCAACGAGCAGTACTTC. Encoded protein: CASSLQGPNEQYF.

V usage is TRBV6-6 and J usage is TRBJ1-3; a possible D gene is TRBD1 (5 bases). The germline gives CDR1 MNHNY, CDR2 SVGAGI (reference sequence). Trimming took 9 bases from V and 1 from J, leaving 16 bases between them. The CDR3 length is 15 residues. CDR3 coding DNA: TGTGCCAGTAAAACCCGGGACCTTTCTGGAAACACCATATATTTT. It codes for CASKTRDLSGNTIYF.

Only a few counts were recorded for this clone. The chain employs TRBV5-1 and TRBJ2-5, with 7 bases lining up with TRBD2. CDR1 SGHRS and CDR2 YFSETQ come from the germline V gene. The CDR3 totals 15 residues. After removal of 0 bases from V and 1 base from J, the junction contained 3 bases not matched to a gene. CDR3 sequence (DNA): TGCGCCAGCAGCTTGGAGGGCGGGGGCCAAGAGACCCAGTACTTC. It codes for CASSLEGGGQETQYF.

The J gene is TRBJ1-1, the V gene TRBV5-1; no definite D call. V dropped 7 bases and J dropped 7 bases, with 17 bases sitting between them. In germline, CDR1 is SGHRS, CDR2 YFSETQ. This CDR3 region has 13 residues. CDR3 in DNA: TGCGCCAGCGAATCCCAAGACACCTATGAAGCTTTCTTT. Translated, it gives CASESQDTYEAFF.

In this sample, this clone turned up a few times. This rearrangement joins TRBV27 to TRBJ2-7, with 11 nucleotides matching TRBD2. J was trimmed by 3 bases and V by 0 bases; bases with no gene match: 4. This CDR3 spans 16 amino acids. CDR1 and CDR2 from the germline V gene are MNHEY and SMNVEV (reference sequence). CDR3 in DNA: TGTGCCAGCAGTTTATCGACTGGGACTAGCGGCTACGAGCAGTACTTC. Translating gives CASSLSTGTSGYEQYF.

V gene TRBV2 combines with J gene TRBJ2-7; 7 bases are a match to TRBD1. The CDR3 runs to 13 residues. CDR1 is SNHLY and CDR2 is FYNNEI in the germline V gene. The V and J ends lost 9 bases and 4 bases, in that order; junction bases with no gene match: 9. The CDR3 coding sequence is TGTGCCAGTCAACCGGGACAGTCTTACGAGCAGTACTTC. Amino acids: CASQPGQSYEQYF. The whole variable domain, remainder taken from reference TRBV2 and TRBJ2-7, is EPEVTQTPSHQVTQMGQEVILRCVPISNHLYFYWYRQILGQKVEFLVSFYNNEISEKSEIFDDQFSVERPDGSNFTLKIRSTKLEDSAMYFCASQPGQSYEQYFGPGTRLTVT.

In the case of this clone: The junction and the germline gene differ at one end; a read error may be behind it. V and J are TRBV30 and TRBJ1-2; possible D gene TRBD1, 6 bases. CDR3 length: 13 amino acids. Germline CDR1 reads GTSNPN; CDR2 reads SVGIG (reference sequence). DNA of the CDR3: TGTGCCAGGAGTGGGGGGCGGAACTATGGCTACACCTTC. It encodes CARSGGRNYGYTF.

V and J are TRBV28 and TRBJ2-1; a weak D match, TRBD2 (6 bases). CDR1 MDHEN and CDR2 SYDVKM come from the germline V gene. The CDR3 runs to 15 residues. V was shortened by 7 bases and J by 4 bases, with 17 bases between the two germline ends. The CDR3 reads CASTPREVLYNEQFF. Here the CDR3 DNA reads TGTGCCAGCACCCCTAGGGAGGTGCTATACAATGAGCAGTTCTTC.

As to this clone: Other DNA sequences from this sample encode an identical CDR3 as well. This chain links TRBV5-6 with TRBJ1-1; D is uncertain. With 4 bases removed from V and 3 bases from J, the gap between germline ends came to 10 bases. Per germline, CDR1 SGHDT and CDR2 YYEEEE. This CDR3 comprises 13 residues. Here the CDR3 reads CASSLGTHTEAFF. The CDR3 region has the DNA TGTGCCAGCAGCCTGGGTACCCACACTGAAGCTTTCTTT.

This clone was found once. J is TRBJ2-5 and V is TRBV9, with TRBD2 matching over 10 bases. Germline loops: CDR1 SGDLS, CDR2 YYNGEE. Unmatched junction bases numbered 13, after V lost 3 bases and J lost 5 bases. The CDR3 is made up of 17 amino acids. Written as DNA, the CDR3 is TGTGCCAGCAGCGCATCAGGGGCTAGCGGGGGAATGGAGACCCAGTACTTC. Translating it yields CASSASGASGGMETQYF.

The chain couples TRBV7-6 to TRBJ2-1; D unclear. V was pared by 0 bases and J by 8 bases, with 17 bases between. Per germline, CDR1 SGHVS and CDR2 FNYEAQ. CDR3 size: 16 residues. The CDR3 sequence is CASSLAVYGPRDEQFF. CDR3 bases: TGTGCCAGCAGCTTAGCGGTTTACGGGCCCCGGGATGAGCAGTTCTTC.

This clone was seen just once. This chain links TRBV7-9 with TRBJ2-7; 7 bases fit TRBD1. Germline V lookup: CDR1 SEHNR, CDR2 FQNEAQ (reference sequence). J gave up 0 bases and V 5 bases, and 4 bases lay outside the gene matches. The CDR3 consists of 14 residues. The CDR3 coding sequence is TGTGCCAGCAGCGCGGACAGGACCTCCTACGAGCAGTACTTC. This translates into CASSADRTSYEQYF.

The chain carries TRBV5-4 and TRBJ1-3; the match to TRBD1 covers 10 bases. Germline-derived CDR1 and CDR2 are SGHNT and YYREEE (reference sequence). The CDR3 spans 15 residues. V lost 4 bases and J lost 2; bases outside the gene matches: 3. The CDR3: CASSRDRGPGNTIYF. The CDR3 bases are TGTGCCAGCAGCCGAGACAGGGGGCCTGGAAACACCATATATTTT.

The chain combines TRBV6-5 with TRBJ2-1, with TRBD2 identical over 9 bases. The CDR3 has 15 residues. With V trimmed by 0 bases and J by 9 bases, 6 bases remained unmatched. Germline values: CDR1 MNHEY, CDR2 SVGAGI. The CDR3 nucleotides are TGTGCCAGCAGTTACTCGGGCGGGAGGGGCAGTGAGCAGTTCTTC. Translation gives CASSYSGGRGSEQFF.

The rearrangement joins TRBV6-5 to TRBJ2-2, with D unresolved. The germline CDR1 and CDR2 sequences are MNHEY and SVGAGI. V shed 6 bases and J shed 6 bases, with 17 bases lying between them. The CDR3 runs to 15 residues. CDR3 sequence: CASSSSWALAGELFF. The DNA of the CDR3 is TGTGCCAGCAGCTCCTCGTGGGCGCTGGCCGGGGAGCTGTTTTTT.

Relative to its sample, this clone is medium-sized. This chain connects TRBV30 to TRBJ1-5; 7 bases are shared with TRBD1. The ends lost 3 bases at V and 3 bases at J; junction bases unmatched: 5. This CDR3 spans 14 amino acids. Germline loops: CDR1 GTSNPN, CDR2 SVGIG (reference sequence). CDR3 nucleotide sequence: TGTGCCTGGAGCGAGGGACAGATCAATCAGCCCCAGCATTTT. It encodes CAWSEGQINQPQHF. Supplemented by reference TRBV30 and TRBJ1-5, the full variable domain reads SQTIHQWPATLVQPVGSPLSLECTVEGTSNPNLYWYRQAAGRGLQLLFYSVGIGQISSEVPQNLSASRPQDRQFILSSKKLLLSDSGFYLCAWSEGQINQPQHFGDGTRLSIL.

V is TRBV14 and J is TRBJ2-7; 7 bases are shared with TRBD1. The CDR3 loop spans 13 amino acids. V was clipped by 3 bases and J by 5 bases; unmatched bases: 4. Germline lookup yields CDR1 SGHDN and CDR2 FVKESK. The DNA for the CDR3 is TGTGCCAGCAGCCACCGACAGGGCCACGAGCAGTACTTC. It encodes CASSHRQGHEQYF.

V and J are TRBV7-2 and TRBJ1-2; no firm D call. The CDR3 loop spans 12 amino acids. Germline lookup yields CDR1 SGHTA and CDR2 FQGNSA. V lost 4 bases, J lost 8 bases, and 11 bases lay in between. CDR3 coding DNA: TGTGCCAGCAGCTCCAGGACGACAGGCTACACCTTC. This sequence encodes CASSSRTTGYTF. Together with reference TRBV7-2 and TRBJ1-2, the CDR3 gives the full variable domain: GAGVSQSPSNKVTEKGKDVELRCDPISGHTALYWYRQSLGQGLEFLIYFQGNSAPDKSGLPSDRFSAERTGGSVSTLTIQRTQQEDSAVYLCASSSRTTGYTFGSGTRLTVV.

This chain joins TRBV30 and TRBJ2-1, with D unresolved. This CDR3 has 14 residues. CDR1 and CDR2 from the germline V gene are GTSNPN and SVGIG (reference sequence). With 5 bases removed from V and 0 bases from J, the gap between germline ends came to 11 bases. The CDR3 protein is CAWGLLRSYNEQFF. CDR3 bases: TGTGCCTGGGGCTTGCTACGCTCCTACAATGAGCAGTTCTTC.

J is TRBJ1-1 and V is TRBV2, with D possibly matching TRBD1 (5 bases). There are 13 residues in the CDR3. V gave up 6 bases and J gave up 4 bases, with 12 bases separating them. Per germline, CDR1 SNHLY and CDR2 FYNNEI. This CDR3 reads CASSAGRGTEAFF. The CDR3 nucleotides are TGTGCCAGCAGCGCAGGGAGGGGCACTGAAGCTTTCTTT.